Below are 10 T cell receptor beta chains sequenced from a single sample in a study of response to subunit inactivated influenza vaccine. TCRdb recomputed calls from the RT-PCR reads with MiXCR, one row per CDR3 protein. The table lists under 550,000 distinct CDR3 sequences, approximately 7.7% of them singletons. The source material was PBMCs from blood, sampled 23 months after vaccination. The receptors originated from a man aged 50 to 69 who received an inactivated influenza vaccine.

This clonotype was observed at least ten times. This sequence joins TRBV30 and TRBJ1-1; maybe TRBD1 (5 bases). With 2 bases removed from V and 1 base from J, the gap between germline ends came to 11 bases. The germline V gene encodes CDR1 GTSNPN and CDR2 SVGIG (reference sequence). The CDR3 sequence is 14 residues long. The CDR3 DNA reads TGTGCCTGGAGTCCACCGGGGGAGAACACTGAAGCTTTCTTT. Protein product: CAWSPPGENTEAFF.

This clonotype turned up a few times. The chain employs TRBV29-1 and TRBJ1-2; D is perhaps TRBD1 (6 bases). This CDR3 comprises 11 residues. Trimming removed 4 bases at V and 8 bases at J, with 11 bases between. CDR1 and CDR2 from the germline V gene are SQVTM and ANQGSEA. As DNA, the CDR3 is TGCAGCGTTGGGGGGGCGCAAGGCTACACCTTC. It yields the protein CSVGGAQGYTF.

The DNA of the CDR3 is TGCGCCAGCAGCATGAGACCCGGTGGAGGCACCGGGGAGCTGTTTTTT. It encodes CASSMRPGGGTGELFF. This rearrangement joins TRBV5-1 to TRBJ2-2; weak D call: TRBD2 (5 bases). The ends were cut back, 4 bases at V and 4 bases at J, with 17 bases in the middle. From germline, CDR1 is SGHRS and CDR2 YFSETQ. This CDR3 has 16 residues.

The sample holds many counts of this clonotype. The rearrangement links TRBV2 to TRBJ2-5; D call uncertain. This CDR3 has 16 residues. V lost 3 bases and J lost 5, with 19 bases in between. The germline CDR1 and CDR2 sequences are SNHLY and FYNNEI. The CDR3 DNA is TGTGCCAGCAGTGACCGAGCTCCCCCCCCCTTGGAGACCCAGTACTTC. Translated, it gives CASSDRAPPPLETQYF.

V gene TRBV7-2 combines with J gene TRBJ2-1, with 8 nucleotides matching TRBD2. Germline V gene sequence: CDR1 SGHTA, CDR2 FQGNSA. V was pared by 2 bases and J by 6 bases, with 6 bases of the junction left unmatched. The CDR3 length is 15 residues. The CDR3 reads CASSLPLAAVNEQFF. CDR3 in DNA: TGTGCCAGCAGCTTACCACTAGCGGCGGTCAATGAGCAGTTCTTC.

This clonotype was picked up many times. The rearrangement links TRBV7-2 to TRBJ2-1, with 8 bases matching TRBD2. The CDR3 extends over 15 amino acids. The trim removed 8 bases at V and 0 bases at J, leaving 6 bases unmatched. Germline CDR1 and CDR2: SGHTA and FQGNSA. CDR3 sequence (DNA): TGTGCCAGCGGTACCGGGACTAGCTCCTACAATGAGCAGTTCTTC. Translating gives CASGTGTSSYNEQFF.

This chain uses TRBV6-2 or TRBV6-3 with TRBJ2-5; 7 bases align to TRBD2. The CDR3 runs 14 residues. The V gene end was trimmed by 1 base and the J gene end by 4 bases; junction bases not matched to a gene: 3. The germline CDR1 and CDR2 sequences are MNHEY and SVGEGT. The DNA for the CDR3 is TGTGCCAGCAGTTACTACGGGGGGACAGAGACCCAGTACTTC. Translated, it gives CASSYYGGTETQYF.

This clonotype was detected many times. The J gene is TRBJ2-5, the V gene TRBV20-1; D is possibly TRBD2 (5 bases). The V end was cut by 3 bases, the J end by 5 bases, with 25 bases between. Germline-derived CDR1 and CDR2 are DFQATT and SNEGSKA (reference sequence). The CDR3 consists of 17 residues. In nucleotides, the CDR3 is TGCAGTGCTAGTTCCCTCACTCGCTTGAGTCGAGGGGAGACCCAGTACTTC. This translates into CSASSLTRLSRGETQYF.

This chain links TRBV2 with TRBJ2-5; 9 bases are a match to TRBD2. CDR3 length: 13 amino acids. Germline CDR1 is SNHLY and CDR2 is FYNNEI. The trim removed 8 bases at V and 5 bases at J, leaving 6 bases unmatched. The CDR3 nucleotides are TGTGCCAGCTTACTAGCGGGTGGTGAGACCCAGTACTTC. Translating it yields CASLLAGGETQYF.

This sequence joins TRBV4-2 and TRBJ2-6; 7 bases align to TRBD2. The length of the CDR3 is 22 residues. Per germline, CDR1 LGHNA and CDR2 YNFKEQ. Trimming at V came to 4 bases and at J to 0 bases, leaving 21 bases not matched to a gene. The CDR3, as DNA: TGTGCCAGCAGCCCCCCCAGTCTCGTTGGGGGACGGACTAGCTCTGGGGCCAACGTCCTGACTTTC. Its protein product is CASSPPSLVGGRTSSGANVLTF.